What follows are 31 T cell receptor beta chains derived from one specimen sequenced in a study of blood T cell repertoires in COVID-19. Sequencing used immunoSEQ multiplex PCR; TCRdb keeps in-frame clones, though not all of them. The sample records more than 100,000 clones, 65% to 85% being singletons. What was sequenced was peripheral blood. The source of these receptors is a woman in her 70s with acute or convalescent COVID-19.

This clone has only a few counts. The chain links TRBV7-8 to TRBJ2-7, with TRBD2 matching over 7 bases. Germline lookup yields CDR1 SGHVS and CDR2 FQNEAQ. J gave up 0 bases and V 2 bases, and 7 bases lay outside the gene matches. This CDR3 spans 16 amino acids. CDR3 region: CASSLMGGQSSYEQYV. In DNA form, the CDR3 reads TGTGCCAGCAGCTTAATGGGAGGGCAGAGCTCCTACGAGCAGTACGTC.

The chain combines TRBV27 with TRBJ2-7; 8 bases agree with TRBD1. The CDR3 is 15 amino acids. V trimming: 4 bases; J trimming: 2 bases; junction bases outside the gene matches: 7. Germline values: CDR1 MNHEY, CDR2 SMNVEV (reference sequence). This CDR3 is CASSSRTGYPYEQYF. CDR3 in DNA: TGTGCCAGCAGTTCACGGACAGGGTATCCCTACGAGCAGTACTTC.

The chain has TRBV15 and TRBJ1-6; maybe TRBD1 (6 bases). Germline CDR1 is LNHNV and CDR2 is YYDKDF (reference sequence). The ends were cut back, 0 bases at V and 10 bases at J, with 10 bases in the middle. The length of the CDR3 is 14 residues. CDR3 region: CATSRDPGQSPLHF. CDR3 bases: TGTGCCACCAGCAGAGATCCGGGACAATCACCCCTCCACTTT.

The V and J genes are TRBV6-5 and TRBJ1-2, with 10 positions matching TRBD1. This CDR3 is built from 13 residues. J lost 4 bases, V lost 6 bases, and 2 bases had no gene match. Germline values: CDR1 MNHEY, CDR2 SVGAGI. The CDR3 spells CASSRTGGYGYTF. The CDR3 DNA reads as TGTGCCAGCAGCCGGACAGGGGGCTATGGCTACACCTTC.

The genes are TRBV3-1 (or the pseudogene TRBV3-2) and TRBJ2-3; a weak D match, TRBD2 (6 bases). The CDR3 extends over 14 amino acids. Germline V gene sequence: CDR1 LGHDT, CDR2 YNNKEL (reference sequence). Trimming removed 0 bases from V and 8 bases from J, with 12 bases in between. CDR3 sequence: CASSQEPSAGTQYF. CDR3 sequence (DNA): TGTGCCAGCAGCCAAGAACCTAGCGCGGGTACGCAGTATTTT.

This chain connects TRBV11-2 to TRBJ2-5; 10 positions agree with TRBD1. CDR1 and CDR2 (germline): SGHAT, FQNNGV. Trimming took 3 bases from V and 3 from J; bases not matched to a gene: 4. The length of the CDR3 is 15 residues. CDR3 residues: CASSFVGTGEETQYF. The CDR3 region has the DNA TGTGCCAGCAGCTTCGTAGGGACAGGGGAAGAGACCCAGTACTTC.

This clone was seen only a few times. The genes are TRBV2 and TRBJ1-4; D gene ambiguous. Germline CDR1 is SNHLY and CDR2 is FYNNEI. The CDR3 covers 14 residues. Trimming removed 5 bases from V and 0 bases from J, with 7 bases in between. The CDR3 loop is CASSRLTTNEKLFF. CDR3 sequence (DNA): TGTGCCAGCAGTAGACTTACAACTAATGAAAAACTGTTTTTT.

The V and J genes are TRBV2 and TRBJ2-3; 11 positions agree with TRBD2. The CDR3 totals 14 residues. CDR1 is SNHLY and CDR2 is FYNNEI in the germline V gene. The trim removed 8 bases at V and 1 base at J, leaving 2 bases unmatched. The CDR3 nucleotides read TGTGCCAGCCTACTAGCGGGGGGCACAGATACGCAGTATTTT. It codes for CASLLAGGTDTQYF. Full variable domain (rest looked up from reference TRBV2 and TRBJ2-3): EPEVTQTPSHQVTQMGQEVILRCVPISNHLYFYWYRQILGQKVEFLVSFYNNEISEKSEIFDDQFSVERPDGSNFTLKIRSTKLEDSAMYFCASLLAGGTDTQYFGPGTRLTVL.

The rearrangement joins TRBV3-1 (or the pseudogene TRBV3-2) to TRBJ2-3; D is uncertain. Trimming removed 2 bases from V and 9 bases from J, with 9 bases in between. Per germline, CDR1 LGHDT and CDR2 YNNKEL (reference sequence). The CDR3 contains 12 residues. CDR3 sequence: CASSQTRTTQYF. CDR3 sequence (DNA): TGTGCCAGCAGCCAAACGCGTACCACGCAGTATTTT.

The chain uses TRBV21-1 and TRBJ1-4; the table's D call, TRBD1, was not checked against the DNA. TRBV21-1 is a documented pseudogene. This CDR3 is 17 amino acids long. DNA of the CDR3: TGTGCCAGCAGCAACGACAGGGGGCACAGGACTAATGAAAAACTGTTTTTT. As protein: CASSNDRGHRTNEKLFF.

The chain is built from TRBV2 and TRBJ2-3, with 8 bases that match TRBD2. Germline V gene lookup returns CDR1 SNHLY and CDR2 FYNNEI. V was clipped by 4 bases and J by 5 bases; unmatched bases: 2. This CDR3 has 13 amino acids. CDR3: CASSAGGEDTQYF. CDR3 sequence (DNA): TGTGCCAGCAGTGCCGGGGGGGAAGATACGCAGTATTTT.

The chain combines TRBV7-2 with TRBJ2-5; TRBD2 might be the D (6 bases). With 1 base removed from V and 7 bases from J, the gap between germline ends came to 13 bases. This CDR3 is built from 14 residues. The germline CDR1 and CDR2 sequences are SGHTA and FQGNSA. The CDR3 sequence: CASSLEASVGTQYF. The CDR3 DNA follows: TGTGCCAGCAGCTTAGAGGCTAGCGTAGGGACCCAGTACTTC.

The chain recombines TRBV5-1 with TRBJ1-1, with D perhaps TRBD1 (5 bases). Trimming removed 0 bases at V and 0 bases at J, with 12 bases between. The CDR3 covers 16 residues. Germline V gene lookup returns CDR1 SGHRS and CDR2 YFSETQ. The CDR3 DNA reads TGCGCCAGCAGCTTGGTCGACAGCCGAATGAACACTGAAGCTTTCTTT. Amino acids: CASSLVDSRMNTEAFF.

The V call is TRBV3-1 (or the pseudogene TRBV3-2), the J call TRBJ2-3, with D perhaps matching TRBD1 (6 bases). Trimming shortened V by 5 bases and J by 3 bases, and 15 bases separated the two germline ends. Germline V lookup: CDR1 LGHDT, CDR2 YNNKEL (reference sequence). This CDR3 comprises 15 residues. The CDR3 DNA reads TGTGCCAGCAGCTACGGCACAGGGCTTACAGATACGCAGTATTTT. Residues: CASSYGTGLTDTQYF.

The chain joins TRBV11-3 to TRBJ1-1; no clear D. With 3 bases removed from V and 11 bases from J, the gap between germline ends came to 10 bases. This CDR3 region has 11 residues. Germline CDR1 and CDR2: SGHNT and YENEEA. CDR3 loop: CASSLAKEAFF. The DNA of the CDR3 is TGTGCCAGCAGCTTGGCTAAGGAGGCTTTCTTT.

The chain combines TRBV5-1 with TRBJ2-3, with TRBD2 identical over 12 bases. Germline assignment: CDR1 SGHRS and CDR2 YFSETQ. The CDR3 consists of 17 residues. With V trimmed by 4 bases and J by 6 bases, 12 bases remained unmatched. CDR3 protein: CASSPEASGGAKDTQYF. In DNA form, the CDR3 reads TGCGCCAGCAGCCCTGAGGCTAGCGGGGGGGCGAAGGATACGCAGTATTTT.

V and J are TRBV11-3 and TRBJ1-1, with 7 nucleotides matching TRBD1. The germline V gene has CDR1 SGHNT and CDR2 YENEEA. There are 14 residues in the CDR3. Trimming at V came to 4 bases and at J to 1 base, leaving 3 bases not matched to a gene. CDR3 in DNA: TGTGCCAGCAGCTCCGGGACAGCGAACACTGAAGCTTTCTTT. It codes for CASSSGTANTEAFF. The variable domain in full, completed from reference TRBV11-3 and TRBJ1-1, reads EAGVVQSPRYKIIEKKQPVAFWCNPISGHNTLYWYLQNLGQGPELLIRYENEEAVDDSQLPKDRFSAERLKGVDSTLKIQPAELGDSAVYLCASSSGTANTEAFFGQGTRLTVV.

About this clone: This same CDR3 is encoded by further DNA sequences in the sample. The chain joins TRBV5-4 to TRBJ1-2; D unresolved. V lost 0 bases and J 2 bases, leaving 5 bases between the germline ends. CDR1 is SGHNT and CDR2 is YYREEE in the germline V gene (reference sequence). This CDR3 is built from 13 residues. The CDR3 coding sequence is TGTGCCAGCAGCTTGGACTCAAACTATGGCTACACCTTC. The encoded protein is CASSLDSNYGYTF.

This chain uses TRBV11-3 with TRBJ1-1, with 7 bases fitting TRBD1. V trimming: 4 bases; J trimming: 3 bases; junction bases outside the gene matches: 8. Germline V gives CDR1 SGHNT, CDR2 YENEEA. The CDR3 is 15 residues long. The CDR3 sequence is CASSSLIGTDTEAFF. As DNA, the CDR3 is TGTGCCAGCAGCTCCTTGATAGGGACAGACACTGAAGCTTTCTTT.

V usage is TRBV4-3 and J usage is TRBJ1-1, with D possibly being TRBD1 (5 bases). Germline V CDR1 and CDR2: LGHNA, YSLEER. Between the trimmed V and J ends, which lost 3 bases and 5 bases, there was a span of 16 bases. CDR3 length: 15 amino acids. CDR3 nucleotide sequence: TGCGCCAGCAGCCAGGCAGAGGCAGGGAAAACTGAAGCTTTCTTT. Residues: CASSQAEAGKTEAFF.

In its sample, this clone was seen a few times. The chain is built from TRBV19 and TRBJ1-5; a weak D match, TRBD1 (6 bases). Germline V gene sequence: CDR1 LNHDA, CDR2 SQIVND (reference sequence). This CDR3 spans 14 amino acids. The V end lost 7 bases, the J end lost 3 bases, and 13 bases lay between the germline ends. This CDR3 is CASTPQGNNQPQHF. The CDR3 nucleotides are TGTGCCAGTACCCCACAGGGAAACAATCAGCCCCAGCATTTT.

V is TRBV3-1 (or the pseudogene TRBV3-2) and J is TRBJ2-1, with a possible D match to TRBD2 (5 bases). CDR1 and CDR2 (germline): LGHDT, YNNKEL (reference sequence). Trimming took off 6 bases at V and 9 bases at J, with 15 bases between the two ends. The CDR3 is made up of 13 amino acids. In DNA form, the CDR3 reads TGTGCCAGCAGAGATCAGCCGGGGAGTGAGCAGTTCTTC. It is translated as CASRDQPGSEQFF.

The V call is TRBV5-6, the J call TRBJ1-2; 7 nucleotides agree with TRBD1. CDR1 is SGHDT and CDR2 is YYEEEE in the germline V gene. The J segment lost 7 bases and the V segment lost 7 bases, leaving 10 bases of the junction unmatched. The CDR3 loop spans 13 amino acids. DNA for the CDR3: TGTGCCAGCGGAAACAGGGGAGAGGGTGGCTACACCTTC. Amino acid sequence: CASGNRGEGGYTF.

The table lists this clone with a few counts. CDR3 coding DNA: TGTGCCAGCAGTTCTGGGGACAGGGGAAATACGCAGTATTTT. It yields the protein CASSSGDRGNTQYF. The chain links TRBV6-5 to TRBJ2-3, with 10 bases aligning to TRBD1. Germline trimming cut 4 bases from V and 7 bases from J; bases unmatched to any gene: 5. The CDR3 length is 14 residues. The germline V gene encodes CDR1 MNHEY and CDR2 SVGAGI.

The CDR3 region is CASSLGSGAENSPLHF. The CDR3 region has the DNA TGTGCCAGCAGCCTAGGGAGCGGAGCTGAAAATTCACCCCTCCACTTT. V is TRBV7-2 and J is TRBJ1-6; D is unclear. The V gene lost 5 bases and the J gene lost 7 bases, with 18 bases spanning the gap. This CDR3 spans 16 amino acids. Per the germline V gene, CDR1 is SGHTA and CDR2 is FQGNSA.

This clone has a single count. The chain uses TRBV18 and TRBJ1-3; TRBD1 aligns across 8 bases. The germline gives CDR1 KGHSH, CDR2 LQKENI. With V trimmed by 4 bases and J by 0 bases, 14 bases remained unmatched. The CDR3 is made up of 19 amino acids. In DNA, the CDR3 is TGTGCCAGCTCACTCACAACTGGACAGGGCCTCATCTCTGGAAACACCATATATTTT. It is translated as CASSLTTGQGLISGNTIYF. The entire variable domain, with the rest obtained from reference TRBV18 and TRBJ1-3, is as follows: NAGVMQNPRHLVRRRGQEARLRCSPMKGHSHVYWYRQLPEEGLKFMVYLQKENIIDESGMPKERFSAEFPKEGPSILRIQQVVRGDSAAYFCASSLTTGQGLISGNTIYFGEGSWLTVV.

The rearrangement joins TRBV9 to TRBJ2-3, with 9 bases lining up with TRBD2. The V gene's germline CDR1 is SGDLS and CDR2 YYNGEE. The CDR3 contains 17 residues. The V and J ends lost 4 bases and 3 bases, in that order; junction bases with no gene match: 12. The CDR3 is CASSSAGGLSGTDTQYF. The CDR3 nucleotides read TGTGCCAGCAGCTCCGCGGGGGGGCTTAGTGGGACAGATACGCAGTATTTT.

The chain combines TRBV4-1 with TRBJ1-1, with 7 bases matching TRBD1. J lost 0 bases, V lost 2 bases, and 12 bases had no gene match. In germline, CDR1 is MGHRA, CDR2 YSYEKL. CDR3 length equals 18 residues. For the CDR3, the DNA is TGCGCCAGCAGCCAATATTCCCCACCGGGACAGATGAACACTGAAGCTTTCTTT. Residues: CASSQYSPPGQMNTEAFF.

The chain carries TRBV18 and TRBJ1-4, with D uncertain. Germline CDR1 and CDR2: KGHSH and LQKENI. This CDR3 spans 16 amino acids. Deletions cut 5 bases from V and 6 bases from J, with 19 bases between. The CDR3 sequence: CASSEKTRREHEKLFF. CDR3 DNA: TGTGCCAGCTCAGAAAAGACAAGGAGGGAGCATGAAAAACTGTTTTTT.

The gene calls are TRBV11-3 and TRBJ2-7; 7 bases line up with TRBD2. J lost 6 bases, V lost 4 bases, and 9 bases had no gene match. The CDR3 consists of 14 residues. From germline, CDR1 is SGHNT and CDR2 YENEEA. The CDR3 loop is CASSSSGGWGEQYF. CDR3 DNA sequence: TGTGCCAGCAGCTCGTCGGGGGGTTGGGGCGAGCAGTACTTC.

This sequence joins TRBV2 and TRBJ1-2, with a tentative D call TRBD1 (6 bases). The CDR3 is 13 residues long. V shed 4 bases and J shed 5 bases, with 11 bases lying between them. Germline V gene lookup returns CDR1 SNHLY and CDR2 FYNNEI. As DNA, the CDR3 is TGTGCCAGCAGTGGAGAGGGGGTATATGGCTACACCTTC. It translates to CASSGEGVYGYTF.